This record covers a single T cell receptor (beta chain). Its antigen is as yet unknown. The data stem from a study of beta chain features in type 1 diabetes. Study-wide findings and caveats: Healthy donors had naive, central memory and Treg TCRB repertoires that appeared less similar than those seen among patients. Fewer insertions but more deletions were seen at VDJ junctions in type 1 diabetes patients.

Investigators reverse transcribed all isolated RNA, so they sequenced expressed TCRB transcripts. The method was immunoSEQ multiplex PCR; TCRdb's version includes in-frame clones alone and lacks a portion of them. The sample shows approximately 400,000 clones, more than 13% of them seen only once. The material sequenced was naive CD4+ T cells from blood. The TCR sequence derives from a woman between 18 and 30 years old in good health.

Written as DNA, the CDR3 is TGCAGCGTTCGTCGGGGAGAAGATACGCAGTATTTT. Protein product: CSVRRGEDTQYF. The chain links TRBV29-1 to TRBJ2-3; a weak D match, TRBD2 (5 bases). Deletions cut 5 bases from V and 5 bases from J, with 11 bases between. The CDR3 loop spans 12 amino acids. The germline gives CDR1 SQVTM, CDR2 ANQGSEA.